This T cell receptor beta chain was captured in a study of early stage breast cancer tumors. Study overall: ER+/PR+/HER2- status applied to about 80% of the 16 invasive breast tumors.

Clones were sequenced by immunoSEQ multiplex PCR, and TCRdb holds only the in-frame ones, with some missing. The sample consists of 2,400 or so clones, about 61% of them appearing once. In the case of this clone: The target antigen is unknown.

Study findings and constraints: Commonly generated sequences made up most enriched TCRB sequences shared between patients.

This clonotype originated in a person aged 50-59 years with breast cancer. The sample was normal breast tissue next to the tumor.

Here the CDR3 reads CASSRSGGSTDTQYF. DNA for the CDR3: TGTGCCAGCAGCCGTAGCGGGGGAAGCACAGATACGCAGTATTTT. The chain links TRBV7-2 to TRBJ2-3; 9 bases match TRBD2. Germline trimming cut 5 bases from V and 0 bases from J; bases unmatched to any gene: 3. The CDR3 has 15 residues. CDR1 is SGHTA, CDR2 FQGNSA, per germline.